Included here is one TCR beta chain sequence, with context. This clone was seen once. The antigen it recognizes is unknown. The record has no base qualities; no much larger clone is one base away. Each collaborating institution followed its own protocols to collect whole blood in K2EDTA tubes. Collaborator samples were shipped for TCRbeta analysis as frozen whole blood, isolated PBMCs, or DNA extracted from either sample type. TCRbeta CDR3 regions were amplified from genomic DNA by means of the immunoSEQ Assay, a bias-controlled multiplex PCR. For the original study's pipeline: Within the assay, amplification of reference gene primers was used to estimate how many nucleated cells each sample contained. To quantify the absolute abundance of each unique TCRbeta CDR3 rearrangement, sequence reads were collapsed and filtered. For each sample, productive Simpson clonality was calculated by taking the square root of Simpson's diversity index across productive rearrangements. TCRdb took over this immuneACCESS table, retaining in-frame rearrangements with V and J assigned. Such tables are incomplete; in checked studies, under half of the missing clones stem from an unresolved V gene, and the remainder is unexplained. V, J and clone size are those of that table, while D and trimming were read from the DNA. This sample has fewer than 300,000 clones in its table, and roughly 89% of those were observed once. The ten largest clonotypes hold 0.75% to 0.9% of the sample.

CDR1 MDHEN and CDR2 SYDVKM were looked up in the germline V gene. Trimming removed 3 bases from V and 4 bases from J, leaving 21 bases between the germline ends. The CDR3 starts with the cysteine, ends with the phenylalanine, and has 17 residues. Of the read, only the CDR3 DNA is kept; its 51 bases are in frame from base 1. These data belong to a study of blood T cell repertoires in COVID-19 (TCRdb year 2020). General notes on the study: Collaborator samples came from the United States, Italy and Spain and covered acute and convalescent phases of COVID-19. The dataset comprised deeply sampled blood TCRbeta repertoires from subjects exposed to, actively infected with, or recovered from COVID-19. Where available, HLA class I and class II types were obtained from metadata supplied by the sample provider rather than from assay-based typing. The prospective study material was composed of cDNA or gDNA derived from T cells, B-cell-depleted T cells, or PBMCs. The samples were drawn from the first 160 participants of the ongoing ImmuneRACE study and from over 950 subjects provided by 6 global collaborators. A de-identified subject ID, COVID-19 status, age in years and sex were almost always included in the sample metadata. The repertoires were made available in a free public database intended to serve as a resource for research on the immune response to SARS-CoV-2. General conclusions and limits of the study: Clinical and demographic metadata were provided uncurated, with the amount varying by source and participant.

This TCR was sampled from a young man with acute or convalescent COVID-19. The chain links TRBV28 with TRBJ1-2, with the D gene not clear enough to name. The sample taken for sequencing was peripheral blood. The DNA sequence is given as TGTGCCAGCAGTTTGTTATTGGGCCAAGGTTCTGGCTATGGCTACACCTTC. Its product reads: CASSLLLGQGSGYGYTF.